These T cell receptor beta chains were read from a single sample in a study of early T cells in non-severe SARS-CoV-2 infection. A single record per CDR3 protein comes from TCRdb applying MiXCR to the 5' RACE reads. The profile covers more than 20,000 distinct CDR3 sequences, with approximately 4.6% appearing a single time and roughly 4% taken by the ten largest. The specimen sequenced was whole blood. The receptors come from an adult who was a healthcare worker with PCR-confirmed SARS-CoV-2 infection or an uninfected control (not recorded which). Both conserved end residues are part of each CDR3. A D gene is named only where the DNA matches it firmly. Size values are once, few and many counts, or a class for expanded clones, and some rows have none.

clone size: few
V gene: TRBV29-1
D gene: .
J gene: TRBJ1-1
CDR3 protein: CSVTRALWETEAFF
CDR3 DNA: TGCAGCGTTACCCGGGCACTTTGGGAGACTGAAGCTTTCTTT

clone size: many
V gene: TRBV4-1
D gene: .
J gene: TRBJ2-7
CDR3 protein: CASSQESQGRYYEQYF
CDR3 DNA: TGCGCCAGCAGCCAAGAAAGCCAGGGCCGTTACTACGAGCAGTACTTC

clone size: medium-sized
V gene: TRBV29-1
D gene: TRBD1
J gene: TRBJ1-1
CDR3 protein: CSVGQGWGMNTEAFF
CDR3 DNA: TGCAGCGTCGGACAGGGCTGGGGAATGAACACTGAAGCTTTCTTT

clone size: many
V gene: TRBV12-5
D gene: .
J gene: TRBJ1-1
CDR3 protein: CASGLVVGGNTEAFF
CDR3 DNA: TGTGCTAGTGGTTTGGTAGTTGGGGGAAACACTGAAGCTTTCTTT

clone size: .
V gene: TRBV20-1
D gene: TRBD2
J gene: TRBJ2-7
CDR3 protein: CSARAHPSGGAEQYF
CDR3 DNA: TGCAGTGCTAGAGCCCATCCTAGCGGGGGGGCCGAGCAGTACTTC

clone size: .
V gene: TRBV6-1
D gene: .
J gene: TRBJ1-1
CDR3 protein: CASSTGTWGEAFF
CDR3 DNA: TGTGCCAGCAGCACAGGGACTTGGGGTGAAGCTTTCTTT

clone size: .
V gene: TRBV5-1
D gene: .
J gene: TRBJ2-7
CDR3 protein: CASRTGCNYEQYF
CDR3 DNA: TGCGCCAGCAGGACAGGTTGTAACTACGAGCAGTACTTC

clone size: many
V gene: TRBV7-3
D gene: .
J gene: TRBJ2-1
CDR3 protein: CASKGVRAGDPAVYNEQFF
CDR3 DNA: TGTGCCAGCAAAGGGGTGAGGGCCGGGGACCCAGCCGTCTACAATGAGCAGTTCTTC

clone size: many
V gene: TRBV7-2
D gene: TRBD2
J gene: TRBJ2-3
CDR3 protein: CASSETSGLAGTQYF
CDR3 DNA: TGTGCCAGCAGCGAGACTAGCGGGTTGGCGGGTACGCAGTATTTT

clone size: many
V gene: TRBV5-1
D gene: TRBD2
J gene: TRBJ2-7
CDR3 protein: CASSFSFPRLADYEQYF
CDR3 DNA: TGCGCCAGCAGCTTTTCCTTTCCCCGACTAGCGGACTACGAGCAGTACTTC

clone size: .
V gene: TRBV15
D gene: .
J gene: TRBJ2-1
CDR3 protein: CATSRGGNSYNEQFF
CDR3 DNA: TGTGCCACCAGCAGAGGCGGGAACTCCTACAATGAGCAGTTCTTC

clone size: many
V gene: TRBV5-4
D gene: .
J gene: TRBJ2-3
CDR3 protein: CASSGSWGEKGDTQYF
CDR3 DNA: TGTGCCAGCAGCGGGTCTTGGGGGGAGAAGGGAGATACGCAGTATTTT

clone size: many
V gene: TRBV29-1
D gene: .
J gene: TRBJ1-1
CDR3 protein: CSVVDLRQEAEAFF
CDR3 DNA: TGCAGCGTTGTTGATCTTCGGCAGGAGGCTGAAGCTTTCTTT

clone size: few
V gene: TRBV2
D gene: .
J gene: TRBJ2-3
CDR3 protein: CASSTTSSTDTQYF
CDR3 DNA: TGTGCCAGCAGTACTACTAGTTCCACAGATACGCAGTATTTT

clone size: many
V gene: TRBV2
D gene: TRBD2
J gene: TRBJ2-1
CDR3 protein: CASSVLKGLASYNEQFF
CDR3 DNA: TGTGCCAGCAGTGTATTGAAGGGACTAGCAAGCTACAATGAGCAGTTCTTC

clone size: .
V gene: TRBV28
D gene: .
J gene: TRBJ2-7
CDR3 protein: CASSLGPLYEQYF
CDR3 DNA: TGTGCCAGCAGTTTAGGCCCACTCTACGAGCAGTACTTC

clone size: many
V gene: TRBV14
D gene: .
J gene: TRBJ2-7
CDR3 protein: CASSQDQGAAYEQYF
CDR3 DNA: TGTGCCAGCAGCCAAGATCAAGGGGCCGCCTACGAGCAGTACTTC

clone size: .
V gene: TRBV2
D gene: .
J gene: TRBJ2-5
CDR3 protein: CASNLNRGETQYF
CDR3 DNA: TGTGCCAGCAACCTGAATAGGGGGGAGACCCAGTACTTC

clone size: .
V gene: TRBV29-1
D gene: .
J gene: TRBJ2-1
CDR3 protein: CSGRISAYEQFF
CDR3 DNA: TGCAGCGGCCGAATTTCGGCATATGAGCAGTTCTTC

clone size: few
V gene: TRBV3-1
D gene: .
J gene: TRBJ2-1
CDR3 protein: CASSQNTDPSYNEQFF
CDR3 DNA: TGTGCCAGCAGCCAAAACACGGACCCCTCCTACAATGAGCAGTTCTTC

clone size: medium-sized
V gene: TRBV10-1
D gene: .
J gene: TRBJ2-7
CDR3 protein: CASRYSATYEQYF
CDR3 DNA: TGCGCCAGCCGGTATAGCGCGACCTACGAGCAGTACTTC